This note documents a single TCR beta chain sequence. Its target is unknown. Method: immunoSEQ multiplex PCR; TCRdb's copy keeps in-frame clones and lacks some. The sample has 66,000 or so clones; approximately 79% are singletons. Deletions cut 4 bases from V and 2 bases from J, with 14 bases between. Per germline, CDR1 MNHEY and CDR2 SVGEGT. CDR3 size: 15 residues. Subsequent to 10 days of culture, CD4+ T cells were isolated. The vaccine given was either BNT162b2 or mRNA-1273, in two doses. IL-2 medium supplanted half the medium on days 3 and 7. These data belong to a study of vaccination effects on CD4 cells after COVID-19. The wider study: Antigen-specific CD4+ T cells expanded by the ViraFEST assay with viral peptide pools were then sequenced. The post-vaccine samples were taken, at the median, 72 days after the second dose.

The V call is TRBV6-2 or TRBV6-3, the J call TRBJ2-5; TRBD1 might be the D (5 bases). This TCR derives from a human donor who received a COVID-19 vaccine. The input for sequencing was CD4+ T cells from PBMCs cultured without peptide, taken after COVID-19 vaccination. The CDR3 region is CASSSSSTAQETQYF. The CDR3, as DNA: TGTGCCAGCAGTTCCTCCTCGACAGCACAAGAGACCCAGTACTTC.